One T cell receptor (beta chain) is described in this entry. This CDR3 region has 15 residues. CDR1 and CDR2 (germline): MNHEY, SVGAGI. V was clipped by 6 bases and J by 6 bases; unmatched bases: 11. The data were obtained in a study of cytomegalovirus exposure and HLA in healthy donors. PCR involved 60 Vbeta and 13 Jbeta primers. Method: immunoSEQ multiplex PCR; TCRdb's copy keeps in-frame clones and lacks some. The data hold approximately 120,000 clones, with around 86% observed a single time. The TCR comes from a young woman in good health and CMV-seronegative. The sample taken for sequencing was PBMCs. The rearrangement joins TRBV6-5 to TRBJ2-1; 7 positions match TRBD2. The chain's CDR3 is CASRPREAPSNEQFF. In DNA form, the CDR3 reads TGTGCCAGCAGGCCCCGGGAGGCCCCCTCCAATGAGCAGTTCTTC.